This paragraph covers one T cell receptor (beta chain) sequence. As yet, its antigen is unknown. This entry is derived from a study of cytomegalovirus exposure and HLA in healthy donors. Overall study findings and caveats: Diagnosis of cytomegalovirus status made by the classifier reportedly showed high specificity and sensitivity.

Primers: 60 Vbeta forward and 13 Jbeta reverse. Data came from immunoSEQ multiplex PCR; TCRdb stores just in-frame clones and leaves some out. Among 150,000 to 200,000 clones listed, 70% to 85% were seen once. The V and J ends lost 2 bases and 6 bases, in that order; junction bases with no gene match: 3. The CDR3 loop spans 14 amino acids. The germline CDR1 and CDR2 sequences are SGHTA and FQGTGA. The clonotype originates from a male donor in good health and CMV-seronegative. The chain recombines TRBV7-3 with TRBJ2-7; the match to TRBD1 covers 11 bases. The sequenced material came from PBMCs. The CDR3 DNA reads TGTGCCAGCAGCTTAGAGGGACAGGGGGGCGAGCAGTACTTC. The encoded protein is CASSLEGQGGEQYF.